This entry features one T cell receptor (beta chain) sequence. Antigen: not known. CDR1 is SGHTA, CDR2 FQGTGA, per germline. This CDR3 comprises 13 residues. The source of the sample is a study of CXCR3-negative and CXCR3-positive naive CD8 T cells. Study-wide context: The dataset comprises approximately 140 million TRB reads in total, with about 1.5 +/- 0.3 million reads per library. General study results and limits: No difference in surface CD5 was seen between naive subsets, and TCR strength was inferred from TRB CDR3 properties. More hydrophobic TRB CDR3s were found in CXCR3-positive naive cells than in CXCR3-negative naive cells. The study found CXCR3 expression partially decreased after cryopreservation and ran most assays on fresh PBMCs. TRBV-TRBJ usage was alike in naive CXCR3-negative and CXCR3-positive cells but differed in memory cells.

UMI labels and 5' RACE were used to prepare the TRB cDNA libraries. From the 5' RACE reads, TCRdb lists one entry per CDR3 protein and no DNA. Its listing shows 150,000 to 180,000 distinct CDR3 sequences. The source is a human donor in good health. Some clones in this sample may be carry-over from other donors' samples. The sequenced sample consisted of naive CXCR3+ CD8+ T cells from blood. Subset specified: CD45RO-CCR7+CD27+CD95- naive CD8+ T cells expressing CXCR3 (TNR3+). The chain links TRBV7-3 to TRBJ2-3; TCRdb names TRBD1, which stays unverified in the absence of DNA. This CDR3 is CASGSGGSDTQYF.